This T cell receptor (beta chain) was found in a study of T cell responses to AZD1222 COVID-19 vaccine. Findings and caveats of the study: Sampled repertoires all dated from after the peak T cell response. At 160-218 and 743-854, vaccine-associated CD4 TCRs were dominant, and they spanned spike. Variant regions that are unmutated are reportedly the target of nearly half of spike-specific TCRs.

On this clone: Its antigen is not identified.

It was second doses at about 4 or about 12 weeks that were pooled. The table came from immunoSEQ multiplex PCR; TCRdb's copy has only in-frame clones and leaves some out. The sample consists of about 150,000 clones, approximately 90% of them appearing once. The CDR3 covers 13 residues. With V trimmed by 2 bases and J by 15 bases, 8 bases remained unmatched. Germline V CDR1 and CDR2: MNHEY, SMNVEV (reference sequence). The sequence derives from an adult who received the AZD1222 COVID-19 vaccine. Source: peripheral blood, taken 28 days after the second AZD1222 dose. V and J are TRBV27 and TRBJ1-5, with 9 nucleotides matching TRBD1. The CDR3 coding sequence is TGTGCCAGCAGTTTAGGGTTGTGGGACAGGGCGCATTTT. It is translated as CASSLGLWDRAHF.